This T cell receptor (beta chain) was captured in a study of radiotherapy plus CTLA-4 blockade in lung cancer. Across the study: Of the patients, 15% to 20% showed objective responses and more than 30% attained disease control.

Germline trimming cut 4 bases from V and 5 bases from J; bases unmatched to any gene: 10. This CDR3 comprises 15 residues. Germline-derived CDR1 and CDR2 are GTSNPN and SVGIG (reference sequence). TCRdb's copy holds only in-frame clones and misses some; the assay was immunoSEQ multiplex PCR. This table holds approximately 95,000 clones, more than 75% found once. Study-wide results and limits: After radiotherapy and ipilimumab, tumor-derived clones expanded in peripheral blood. It was early blood T cell clone dynamics, with interferon-beta, that reportedly best predicted response.

Those patients who had chemo-refractory metastatic non-small-cell lung cancer were given focal radiation along with CTLA-4 blockade through ipilimumab. As regards this clone: Its antigen is undetermined.

The sequencing here drew on peripheral blood, taken from a patient treated with radiotherapy plus ipilimumab. The TCR comes from a human donor with non-small cell lung cancer who had a partial response to radiotherapy plus ipilimumab. The rearrangement joins TRBV30 to TRBJ1-4, with TRBD1 identical over 7 bases. The CDR3 bases are TGTGCCTGGACCTCCCCGGGACAGCCGAATGAAAAACTGTTTTTT. Residues: CAWTSPGQPNEKLFF.